The 20 T cell receptor beta chains below were found in one sample sequenced in a study of T cell responses to AZD1222 COVID-19 vaccine. Profiling relied on immunoSEQ multiplex PCR, and the TCRdb table lists in-frame clones only, not all of them. The data hold approximately 150,000 clones, with 90% to 95% observed a single time. Source: peripheral blood, taken on day 0 of AZD1222 vaccination. These receptors originate from an adult in good health.

This chain connects TRBV29-1 to TRBJ1-1; the D is unclear. V was shortened by 7 bases and J by 4 bases, with 13 bases between the two germline ends. Germline V lookup: CDR1 SQVTM, CDR2 ANQGSEA. The CDR3 runs to 12 residues. CDR3 in DNA: TGCAGCGGCAGAGAATCGGTCACTGAAGCTTTCTTT. Translation gives CSGRESVTEAFF.

The V call is TRBV19, the J call TRBJ2-2, with 8 bases that match TRBD1. The CDR3 is 15 residues long. Germline V gives CDR1 LNHDA, CDR2 SQIVND (reference sequence). V lost 3 bases, J lost 4 bases, and 4 bases stayed unmatched. The CDR3 coding sequence is TGTGCCAGTAGTATCGGGACAGGCCGCACCGGGGAGCTGTTTTTT. Translating it yields CASSIGTGRTGELFF.

J is TRBJ1-4 and V is TRBV10-3; D is perhaps TRBD1 (5 bases). Looked up from germline, CDR1 is ENHRY and CDR2 is SYGVKD. Trimming removed 3 bases from V and 8 bases from J, with 16 bases in between. The CDR3 has 15 amino acids. CDR3 protein: CAISDSRGTDEKLFF. CDR3 sequence (DNA): TGTGCCATCAGTGATTCAAGGGGAACGGACGAAAAACTGTTTTTT.

The V and J genes are TRBV18 and TRBJ2-2, with D possibly matching TRBD1 (6 bases). The CDR3 totals 17 residues. Between the trimmed V and J ends, which lost 5 bases and 2 bases, there was a span of 18 bases. The germline gives CDR1 KGHSH, CDR2 LQKENI. The CDR3 coding sequence is TGTGCCAGCTCATCGCTTAGCCGGGACACAAACACCGGGGAGCTGTTTTTT. Encoded protein: CASSSLSRDTNTGELFF.

The CDR3: CASSVDGGPGTQYF. The CDR3 DNA sequence: TGTGCCAGCAGCGTCGACGGCGGTCCGGGGACCCAGTACTTC. The rearrangement links TRBV9 to TRBJ2-5, with no clear D. The germline V and J ends were trimmed by 2 bases and 7 bases, with 15 bases remaining between them. The CDR3 extends over 14 amino acids. Germline V gene lookup returns CDR1 SGDLS and CDR2 YYNGEE.

The chain links TRBV29-1 to TRBJ2-7, with TRBD2 matching 11 bases. The CDR3 loop spans 13 amino acids. Germline CDR1 SQVTM, CDR2 ANQGSEA. V was pared by 8 bases and J by 2 bases, with 5 bases of the junction left unmatched. The CDR3 sequence: CSQGLAEPYEQYF. The CDR3 DNA reads as TGCAGCCAGGGACTAGCGGAACCCTACGAGCAGTACTTC.

This clone has only one observation. The chain combines TRBV2 with TRBJ1-5, with D possibly matching TRBD1 (5 bases). With 6 bases removed from V and 4 bases from J, the gap between germline ends came to 13 bases. Looked up from germline, CDR1 is SNHLY and CDR2 is FYNNEI. This CDR3 spans 14 amino acids. The CDR3 region has the DNA TGTGCCAGCAGGGCAGACAGTACAAATCAGCCCCAGCATTTT. The encoded protein is CASRADSTNQPQHF.

The rearrangement joins TRBV6-5 to TRBJ1-5; 9 bases fit TRBD1. The CDR3 extends over 13 amino acids. J gave up 1 base and V 10 bases, and 2 bases lay outside the gene matches. CDR1 MNHEY and CDR2 SVGAGI come from the germline V gene. The CDR3 DNA sequence: TGTGCCACCGGACAGGGGAGCAATCAGCCCCAGCATTTT. As protein: CATGQGSNQPQHF.

The CDR3 reads CASSSGQTRYEQYF. DNA for the CDR3: TGTGCCAGCAGTTCGGGCCAAACCCGCTACGAGCAGTACTTC. V gene TRBV28 combines with J gene TRBJ2-7; D is undetermined. With 4 bases removed from V and 3 bases from J, the gap between germline ends came to 13 bases. CDR1 MDHEN and CDR2 SYDVKM come from the germline V gene. This CDR3 region has 14 residues.

The genes are TRBV14 and TRBJ1-1; 8 bases are shared with TRBD1. This CDR3 is 15 amino acids long. V lost 3 bases and J lost 2; bases outside the gene matches: 5. The V gene's germline CDR1 is SGHDN and CDR2 FVKESK. CDR3 DNA sequence: TGTGCCAGCAGCCAGAGGACAGGGAGTAACACTGAAGCTTTCTTT. Its translation: CASSQRTGSNTEAFF.

The chain recombines TRBV30 with TRBJ1-5, with 7 bases matching TRBD1. The ends lost 4 bases at V and 5 bases at J; junction bases unmatched: 5. The CDR3 runs 13 residues. CDR1 and CDR2 (germline): GTSNPN, SVGIG (reference sequence). DNA for the CDR3: TGTGCCTGGAACCCGGGACAGTATCAGCCCCAGCATTTT. Translated, it gives CAWNPGQYQPQHF.

The chain links TRBV19 to TRBJ2-7, with 10 bases aligning to TRBD2. The CDR3 is 14 amino acids. V gave up 3 bases and J gave up 6 bases; unmatched junction bases: 5. Germline CDR1 is LNHDA and CDR2 is SQIVND (reference sequence). CDR3 residues: CASSMSSGSLEQYF. The CDR3 DNA is TGTGCCAGTAGTATGTCTAGCGGGAGTCTCGAGCAGTACTTC. Drawing the rest from reference TRBV19 and TRBJ2-7, the complete variable domain is DGGITQSPKYLFRKEGQNVTLSCEQNLNHDAMYWYRQDPGQGLRLIYYSQIVNDFQKGDIAEGYSVSREKKESFPLTVTSAQKNPTAFYLCASSMSSGSLEQYFGPGTRLTVT.

The rearrangement joins TRBV10-3 to TRBJ1-2, with 7 bases lining up with TRBD1. Trimming took 6 bases from V and 8 from J; bases not matched to a gene: 12. Per germline, CDR1 ENHRY and CDR2 SYGVKD. The CDR3 has 14 amino acids. The CDR3 region has the DNA TGTGCCATCAGGGGGACAGAAAGCTCGCGGGGCTACACCTTC. Its translation: CAIRGTESSRGYTF.

This sequence joins TRBV6-5 and TRBJ2-7; TRBD1 might be the D (6 bases). Trimming shortened V by 8 bases and J by 2 bases, and 10 bases separated the two germline ends. CDR3 length: 12 amino acids. Germline assignment: CDR1 MNHEY and CDR2 SVGAGI. The CDR3 protein is CASHRDAYEQYF. Written as DNA, the CDR3 is TGTGCCAGCCACAGGGATGCCTACGAGCAGTACTTC.

This clone has just one count. The rearrangement links TRBV10-3 to TRBJ1-1; 7 positions agree with TRBD1. V was clipped by 0 bases and J by 7 bases; unmatched bases: 5. The CDR3 contains 14 residues. Germline V lookup: CDR1 ENHRY, CDR2 SYGVKD. The DNA for the CDR3 is TGTGCCATCAGTGAGTCGGGGACAGCCGATGAAGCTTTCTTT. It is translated as CAISESGTADEAFF.

The CDR3 loop reads CASSHPPSRRDSYEQYF. The CDR3, as DNA: TGTGCCAGCAGTCACCCTCCCAGTCGAAGAGATTCCTACGAGCAGTACTTC. This rearrangement joins TRBV6-6 to TRBJ2-7; D is unclear. The V gene's germline CDR1 is MNHNY and CDR2 SVGAGI (reference sequence). The CDR3 length is 17 residues. V dropped 5 bases and J dropped 1 base, with 21 bases sitting between them.

The CDR3 bases are TGCGCCAGCAGCCAAGATATCAGAGATACGCAGTATTTT. It codes for CASSQDIRDTQYF. The V call is TRBV4-3, the J call TRBJ2-3; D remains unclear. Germline values: CDR1 LGHNA, CDR2 YSLEER. The CDR3 extends over 13 amino acids. V lost 0 bases to trimming and J lost 5 bases, with 6 bases between them.

To note about this clone: The junction does not match germline at one end; this may be a read error. The V and J genes are TRBV19 and TRBJ1-1; TRBD1 might be the D (6 bases). Germline CDR1 is LNHDA and CDR2 is SQIVND (reference sequence). The CDR3 totals 16 residues. CDR3 nucleotide sequence: TGTGCCAGTAGGATAGGGGGAGCGGGCGTGAACACTGAAGCTTTCTTT. Translating it yields CASRIGGAGVNTEAFF.

The chain uses TRBV20-1 and TRBJ2-5, with D maybe TRBD1 (6 bases). The CDR3 has 11 amino acids. From germline, CDR1 is DFQATT and CDR2 SNEGSKA (reference sequence). Trimming removed 3 bases from V and 5 bases from J, with 7 bases in between. Here the CDR3 reads CSARQGETQYF. The CDR3 DNA is TGCAGTGCTAGGCAGGGGGAGACCCAGTACTTC.

This clone was recorded only once. The chain links TRBV11-2 to TRBJ1-4, with unresolved D. V shed 5 bases and J shed 13 bases, with 14 bases lying between them. The CDR3 covers 12 residues. Germline lookup yields CDR1 SGHAT and CDR2 FQNNGV. CDR3 in amino acids: CASSPDGSGLFF. CDR3 nucleotides: TGTGCCAGCAGCCCCGACGGGTCGGGACTGTTTTTT.